A selection of T cell receptor beta chains follows, all from one sample in a study of blood T cell repertoires in COVID-19. Method: immunoSEQ multiplex PCR; TCRdb's copy keeps in-frame clones and lacks some. The data hold 150,000 or so clones, with about 83% observed a single time. The source material was PBMCs or T cells enriched from blood (not recorded which). These receptors all stem from a woman in her fifties or sixties who had been exposed to COVID-19. CDR3s include the opening cysteine and the closing phenylalanine or tryptophan. D genes are given only for firm matches. For some rows the clone size is stated as once, few or many, or as a class when expanded; others skip it.

V	D	J	size	CDR3	DNA
TRBV7-2	NA	TRBJ1-3	NA	CASNTGLGIENTIYF	TGTGCCAGCAACACAGGGTTAGGGATTGAAAACACCATATATTTT
TRBV2	NA	TRBJ1-3	NA	CASSTASHSGNTIYF	TGTGCCAGTTCGACTGCCTCTCACTCTGGAAACACCATATATTTT
TRBV4-1	TRBD2	TRBJ2-7	NA	CASSQRTSGYEQYF	TGCGCCAGCAGCCAGAGGACTAGCGGTTACGAGCAGTACTTC
TRBV19	TRBD1	TRBJ1-1	NA	CASSITGTGSEAFF	TGTGCCAGTAGTATCACCGGGACAGGGTCTGAAGCTTTCTTT
TRBV10-3	NA	TRBJ1-2	NA	CAISESLQQGYTF	TGTGCCATCAGTGAGTCTTTACAGCAGGGCTACACCTTC
TRBV6-4	TRBD1	TRBJ2-6	NA	CASSDGTGGDGANVLTF	TGTGCCAGCAGTGACGGGACAGGGGGCGACGGGGCCAACGTCCTGACTTTC
TRBV5-4	TRBD1	TRBJ1-1	NA	CASSSRDRGGRNTEAFF	TGTGCCAGCAGCTCCCGGGACAGGGGAGGGAGGAACACTGAAGCTTTCTTT
TRBV18	TRBD1	TRBJ1-5	NA	CASSTGQGQNINQPQHF	TGTGCCAGCTCTACAGGACAGGGGCAAAATATCAATCAGCCCCAGCATTTT
TRBV18	TRBD2	TRBJ2-1	NA	CASSLRGLAWGNEQFF	TGTGCCAGCTCATTAAGGGGACTAGCGTGGGGCAATGAGCAGTTCTTC
TRBV3-1/TRBV3-2	TRBD1	TRBJ2-1	few	CASSRTDRGRTLNEQFF	TGTGCCAGCAGCCGAACAGACAGGGGGCGGACATTGAATGAGCAGTTCTTC
TRBV29-1	TRBD1	TRBJ2-7	NA	CSVRGQQSYEQYF	TGCAGCGTTCGGGGACAGCAGTCCTACGAGCAGTACTTC
TRBV7-9	TRBD1	TRBJ1-4	few	CASSPDRWDEKLFF	TGTGCCAGCAGTCCGGACAGGTGGGATGAAAAACTGTTTTTT
TRBV7-2	NA	TRBJ1-3	NA	CASSLRGSGNTIYF	TGTGCCAGCAGCTTAAGGGGGAGTGGAAACACCATATATTTT
TRBV7-9	NA	TRBJ1-4	NA	CASSRTLQGRNEKLFF	TGTGCCAGCAGCCGAACCTTACAGGGAAGGAACGAAAAACTGTTTTTT
TRBV19	NA	TRBJ1-1	NA	CASSIAAEINTEAFF	TGTGCCAGTAGTATAGCGGCGGAGATAAACACTGAAGCTTTCTTT
TRBV5-4	TRBD1	TRBJ2-5	NA	CASSADRGVGETQYF	TGTGCCAGCAGCGCCGACAGGGGAGTAGGGGAGACCCAGTACTTC
TRBV11-2	NA	TRBJ2-1	NA	CASSTQRAANEQFF	TGTGCCAGCAGCACGCAGCGGGCTGCCAATGAGCAGTTCTTC
TRBV3-1/TRBV3-2	NA	TRBJ1-5	NA	CASSQVPSSGRFNQPQHF	TGTGCCAGCAGCCAAGTTCCCTCCTCAGGCAGGTTCAATCAGCCCCAGCATTTT
TRBV14	NA	TRBJ2-5	NA	CASSLFRTEQETQYF	TGTGCCAGCAGTCTTTTCCGGACAGAGCAAGAGACCCAGTACTTC
TRBV18	NA	TRBJ2-3	NA	CASSLYGTSDTQYF	TGTGCCAGCTCACTATACGGGACTTCAGATACGCAGTATTTT
TRBV19	TRBD1	TRBJ2-6	few	CASSPQGQGSPGANVLTF	TGTGCCAGTAGTCCCCAGGGACAGGGGTCCCCTGGGGCCAACGTCCTGACTTTC
TRBV10-2	NA	TRBJ2-7	few	CASSELRGPYEQYF	TGCGCCAGCAGTGAGTTGCGGGGACCCTACGAGCAGTACTTC
TRBV19	NA	TRBJ1-6	NA	CASSPDQGNNSPLHF	TGTGCCAGCTCACCCGATCAGGGGAACAATTCACCCCTCCACTTT
TRBV5-4	NA	TRBJ2-2	NA	CASTDPRNTGELFF	TGTGCCAGCACAGATCCAAGGAACACCGGGGAGCTGTTTTTT